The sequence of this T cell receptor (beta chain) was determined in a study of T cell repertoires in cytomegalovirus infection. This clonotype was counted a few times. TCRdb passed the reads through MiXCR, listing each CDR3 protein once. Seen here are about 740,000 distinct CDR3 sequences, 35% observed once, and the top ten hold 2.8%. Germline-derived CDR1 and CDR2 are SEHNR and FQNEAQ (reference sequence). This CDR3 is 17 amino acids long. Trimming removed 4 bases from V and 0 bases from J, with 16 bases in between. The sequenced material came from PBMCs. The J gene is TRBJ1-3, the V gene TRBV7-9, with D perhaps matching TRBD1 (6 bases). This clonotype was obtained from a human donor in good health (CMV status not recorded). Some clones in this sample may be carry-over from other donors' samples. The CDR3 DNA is TGTGCCAGCAGCTCAACAGGGAACTTTGTCTCTGGAAACACCATATATTTT. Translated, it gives CASSSTGNFVSGNTIYF.